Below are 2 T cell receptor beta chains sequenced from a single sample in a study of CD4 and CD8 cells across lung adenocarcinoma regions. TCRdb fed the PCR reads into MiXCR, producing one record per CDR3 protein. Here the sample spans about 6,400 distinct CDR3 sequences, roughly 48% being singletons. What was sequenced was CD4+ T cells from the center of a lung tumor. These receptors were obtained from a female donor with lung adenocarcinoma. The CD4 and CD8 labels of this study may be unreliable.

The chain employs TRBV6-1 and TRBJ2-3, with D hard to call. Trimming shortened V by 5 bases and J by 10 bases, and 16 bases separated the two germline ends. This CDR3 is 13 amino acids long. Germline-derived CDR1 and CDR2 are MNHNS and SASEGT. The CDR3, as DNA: TGTGCCAGCAGTCAGGTGAGCAACAATGCGCAGTATTTT. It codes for CASSQVSNNAQYF.

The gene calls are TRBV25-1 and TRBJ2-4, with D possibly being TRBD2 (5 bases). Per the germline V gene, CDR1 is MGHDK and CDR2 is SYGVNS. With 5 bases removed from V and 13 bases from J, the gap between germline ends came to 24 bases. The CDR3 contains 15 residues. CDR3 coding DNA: TGTGCCAGCAGTACGTACCTGGGAGCCAAAGATACGCAGTACTTC. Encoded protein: CASSTYLGAKDTQYF.